Reported below is one T cell receptor beta chain. Its antigen remains unknown. Other DNA sequences in this specimen translate into the identical CDR3. Researchers ran the assay at a deep level. Sequencing used immunoSEQ multiplex PCR; TCRdb keeps in-frame clones, though not all of them. The repertoire holds roughly 1,500,000 clones, with roughly 98.5% as singletons. The data are from a study of shared clonotypes between healthy human individuals. Trimming took 0 bases from V and 3 from J, leaving 3 bases between them. CDR1 is MNHNY, CDR2 SVGAGI, per germline (reference sequence). There are 12 residues in the CDR3. Broader study findings: Clonotype sharing among donors likely depends on sequencing depth. Relative to memory subsets, naive subsets generally showed larger estimated richness.

This TCR derives from a man in his thirties or forties in good health. The chain combines TRBV6-6 with TRBJ2-7; D remains unclear. Input material: naive CD4+ T cells sorted from blood. Subset defined: CD45RA+ positively selected. CDR3 DNA sequence: TGTGCCAGCAGTTACTCGAGCTACGAGCAGTACTTC. Translated: CASSYSSYEQYF.